The T cell receptor beta chain under discussion was sequenced for a study of blood T cell repertoires in COVID-19. Study-level information: Nucleic acid was either cDNA or gDNA, and it came from T cells, B-cell-depleted T cells, or PBMCs.

In the study's own analysis: By means of reference gene primer amplification, nucleated cell counts were estimated. Only in-frame clones appear in the TCRdb table, and some are missing; sequencing was by immunoSEQ multiplex PCR. That table furnishes V, J and clone size, whereas the DNA furnished D and trimming. The sample records about 270,000 clones, around 87% being singletons. In terms of age and location, participants ranged from about 18 to 89 years and lived in 24 US areas. Symptom resolution, clearance, or two negative PCRs marked donors in Cohort 3 as recovered. The V and J ends lost 6 bases and 8 bases respectively, with 22 bases between them. CDR3 size: 15 residues. Germline V gene lookup returns CDR1 ENHRY and CDR2 SYGVKD. This clone was seen once.

The V gene is TRBV10-3, the J gene TRBJ1-2; tentatively, D is TRBD1 (6 bases). Sequenced: PBMCs or T cells enriched from blood (not recorded which). The sequence came from a woman aged 18-35 years who had recovered from COVID-19. The CDR3 DNA reads TGTGCCATCAGAAGCGAATGGGCAGGGGAAGGCGGCTACACCTTC. Translating it yields CAIRSEWAGEGGYTF.